Sequencing of this T cell receptor (beta chain) was carried out in a study of spatial heterogeneity in lung cancer. Whole-study context: The study consistently detected more beta-chain than alpha-chain sequences. An average of more than ten raw reads was observed per unique TCR and UMI combination.

TCRdb passed the 5' RACE reads through MiXCR, listing each CDR3 protein once. The top ten clones hold 15% to 20% of a sample with 5,100 or so distinct CDR3 sequences, about a quarter of them seen once. This clonotype is judged medium-sized. The germline V gene encodes CDR1 MNHEY and CDR2 SMNVEV (reference sequence). V dropped 6 bases and J dropped 0 bases, with 12 bases sitting between them. This CDR3 is built from 14 residues. The time point: sample taken at primary tumor resection. The authors sequenced whole RNA from tumor, nontumor lung or frozen PBMC without sorting. Donors were around 70 untreated early-stage non-small cell lung cancer patients.

The clonotype comes from a male donor with early-stage non-small cell lung cancer. The genes are TRBV27 and TRBJ2-7; D tentatively fits TRBD1 or TRBD2 (6 bases each). This material consisted of PBMCs, taken at surgery. The CDR3 DNA sequence: TGTGCCAGCAGATTGGAGGGGGGCTCCTACGAGCAGTACTTC. Its protein is CASRLEGGSYEQYF.